This TCR beta chain was identified in a study of blood T cell repertoires in COVID-19. Study background: The study drew acute and convalescent COVID-19 samples from the United States, Italy and Spain. PBMCs, B-cell-depleted T cells, or T cells provided the cDNA or gDNA that made up the material.

CDR3 size: 14 residues. Trimming left V 4 bases short and J 3 bases short, with 10 bases between. Germline V gene sequence: CDR1 SGHRS, CDR2 YFSETQ. In the original analysis: Cell counts per sample came from amplifying reference gene primers. This table comes from immunoSEQ multiplex PCR, and its TCRdb copy is limited to in-frame clones, with some not included. The D gene and trimming were derived from the DNA, and the V and J assignments and clone size from that table. The top ten hold roughly 2% of the sample, which has under 250,000 clones, roughly four fifths seen once. The rearrangement links TRBV5-1 to TRBJ1-4; D is undetermined. The sequencing sample was made of peripheral blood. This TCR came from a man aged 30-40 years who had recovered from COVID-19. For the CDR3, the DNA is TGCGCCAGCAGCCCTGAGAACCCTAATGAAAAACTGTTTTTT. Its protein product is CASSPENPNEKLFF.